Shown below are 28 T cell receptor beta chains from a single sample sequenced in a study of regulatory T cells in long-lasting Graves disease. Regarding time point: newly diagnosed GD, antithyroid drugs for less than 3 months. PBMC-extracted RNA yielded the TCR library. The authors built TCR beta libraries using iRepertoire HTBI primers and Arm-PCR of CDR3 regions. TCRdb used MiXCR to reprocess the multiplex PCR reads, holding one entry per CDR3 protein. The data show under 450,000 distinct CDR3 sequences, approximately 10% seen once. This sample was shared with a second study, whose subject was T cells in Graves' hyperthyroidism and ophthalmopathy.

The input for sequencing was peripheral blood mononuclear cells (PBMCs), taken at new diagnosis, from a patient treated with antithyroid drugs. The receptors were gathered from a woman under 30 with Graves disease.

As concerns this clonotype: A clone one base away is much larger, so this may be a read error. This chain joins TRBV28 and TRBJ2-7, with D unclear. V was cut by 7 bases and J by 0 bases, with 10 bases left in between. In germline, CDR1 is MDHEN, CDR2 SYDVKM. The CDR3 contains 13 residues. CDR3 sequence (DNA): TGTGCCAGCACTGGCGGTCTCTCCTACGAGCAGTACTTC. As protein: CASTGGLSYEQYF. Using reference TRBV28 and TRBJ2-7 for the parts outside the CDR3, the full variable domain is DVKVTQSSRYLVKRTGEKVFLECVQDMDHENMFWYRQDPGLGLRLIYFSYDVKMKEKGDIPEGYSVSREKKERFSLILESASTNQTSMYLCASTGGLSYEQYFGPGTRLTVT.

This clonotype appeared a few times. The chain is built from TRBV10-3 and TRBJ1-2; perhaps TRBD1 as D (5 bases). Germline V lookup: CDR1 ENHRY, CDR2 SYGVKD. V was trimmed by 3 bases and J by 8 bases, leaving 13 bases between them. CDR3 length: 13 residues. The DNA of the CDR3 is TGTGCCATCAGTGATGACGGGACTCACGGCTACACCTTC. It specifies CAISDDGTHGYTF.

This clonotype was seen ten or more times. The gene calls are TRBV3-1 and TRBJ1-1; D possibly corresponds to TRBD1 (5 bases). Trimming cost V 5 bases and J 0 bases, with 16 bases left between them. Per the germline V gene, CDR1 is LGHDT and CDR2 is YNNKEL (reference sequence). The CDR3 contains 16 residues. The chain's CDR3 is CASSKGYGLLNTEAFF. CDR3 DNA: TGTGCCAGCAGCAAGGGGTACGGCCTGTTGAACACTGAAGCTTTCTTT.

This clonotype was recorded a few times. In DNA form, the CDR3 reads TGTGCCAGCAGCGTAGACAGGTTGGCAGGAGAGACCCAGTACTTC. It translates to CASSVDRLAGETQYF. J is TRBJ2-5 and V is TRBV9, with D possibly TRBD1 on 5 matching bases. This CDR3 has 15 amino acids. Germline-derived CDR1 and CDR2 are SGDLS and YYNGEE. V shed 0 bases and J shed 4 bases, with 13 bases lying between them.

This clonotype has a count of ten or more. The CDR3 region is CATSDPWTGVGYTF. In nucleotides, the CDR3 is TGTGCCACCAGTGATCCATGGACAGGGGTTGGCTACACCTTC. This rearrangement joins TRBV24-1 to TRBJ1-2, with 9 bases aligning to TRBD1. The CDR3 sequence is 14 residues long. V shed 3 bases, J shed 7 bases, and the junction held 5 bases outside the gene matches. Per germline, CDR1 KGHDR and CDR2 SFDVKD.

This clonotype was seen a few times. This sequence joins TRBV12-3 or TRBV12-4 and TRBJ2-3; D ambiguous. V shed 6 bases and J shed 10 bases, with 26 bases lying between them. The CDR3 runs 16 residues. Written as DNA, the CDR3 is TGTGCCAGCAGCCATCGTGACATACTTTTTGGTGTTGCGCAGTATTTT. It is translated as CASSHRDILFGVAQYF.

This clonotype appeared many times. The genes are TRBV2 and TRBJ2-7; tentative D call: TRBD2 (5 bases). Germline V lookup: CDR1 SNHLY, CDR2 FYNNEI. The CDR3 totals 13 residues. Here the CDR3 DNA reads TGTGCCAGCAGTGAGAGGTCTGTGGGCAGTCGGGAAGTC. This sequence encodes CASSERSVGSREV.

This clonotype was observed many times. V usage is TRBV11-2 and J usage is TRBJ2-1; 7 bases map to TRBD1. The germline V gene encodes CDR1 SGHAT and CDR2 FQNNGV. V was pared by 3 bases and J by 7 bases, with 0 bases of the junction left unmatched. The CDR3 consists of 12 residues. DNA for the CDR3: TGTGCCAGCAGCTTGGACAGGAATGAGCAGTTCTTC. Translating it yields CASSLDRNEQFF.

The chain uses TRBV4-1 and TRBJ1-4; 7 nucleotides line up with TRBD1. Trimming took 3 bases from V and 7 from J; bases not matched to a gene: 11. CDR1 is MGHRA, CDR2 YSYEKL, per germline. The CDR3 is made up of 16 amino acids. The CDR3 nucleotides are TGCGCCAGCAGCCATCTTGCCGGGACAGTGAGTGAAAAACTGTTTTTT. Protein product: CASSHLAGTVSEKLFF.

This clonotype appeared a few times. This chain joins TRBV6-2 or TRBV6-3 and TRBJ2-4, with 7 bases fitting TRBD2. V was clipped by 7 bases and J by 15 bases; unmatched bases: 15. Germline lookup yields CDR1 MNHEY and CDR2 SVGEGT. The CDR3 has 13 residues. The CDR3, as DNA: TGTGCCAGCAATGGGGGGGTAGGAAGGAAGATGTACTTC. The encoded protein is CASNGGVGRKMYF.

This clonotype was seen only a few times. The rearrangement links TRBV7-6 to TRBJ1-1; no firm D call. The CDR3 covers 12 residues. V lost 2 bases, J lost 6 bases, and 7 bases lay in between. The germline gives CDR1 SGHVS, CDR2 FNYEAQ. CDR3 coding DNA: TGTGCCAGCAGCTTAAATGCCGCTGAAGCTTTCTTT. It yields the protein CASSLNAAEAFF.

This clonotype was seen repeatedly, ten times or more. The rearrangement uses TRBV12-3 or TRBV12-4 and TRBJ1-5, with unresolved D. The CDR3 consists of 14 residues. Trimming took off 3 bases at V and 4 bases at J, with 10 bases between the two ends. The CDR3, as DNA: TGTGCCAGCAGTTTCTACGGACGGAATCAGCCCCAGCATTTT. This codes for CASSFYGRNQPQHF.

This clonotype came up many times. The rearrangement joins TRBV24-1 to TRBJ2-5; TRBD2 matches at 8 bases. The J segment lost 1 base and the V segment lost 3 bases, leaving 3 bases of the junction unmatched. Germline V gene data show CDR1 as KGHDR and CDR2 as SFDVKD. The CDR3 runs 15 residues. The DNA for the CDR3 is TGTGCCACCAGTGATCGCAGCGGGAGCCAAGAGACCCAGTACTTC. As protein: CATSDRSGSQETQYF.

V usage is TRBV4-3 and J usage is TRBJ2-1, with TRBD2 matching 8 bases. CDR3 length equals 16 residues. CDR1 is LGHNA and CDR2 is YSLEER in the germline V gene. Losses at the gene ends were 0 bases for V and 3 bases for J; bases not matched to a gene: 4. The CDR3 sequence is CASSQDSGNLYNEQFF. As DNA, the CDR3 is TGCGCCAGCAGCCAAGATAGCGGGAACCTCTACAATGAGCAGTTCTTC.

The CDR3 spells CASSLGIIGQNTEAFF. For the CDR3, the DNA is TGTGCCAGCAGTCTAGGGATCATAGGACAGAACACTGAAGCTTTCTTT. The chain recombines TRBV6-1 with TRBJ1-1; D might be TRBD1 (5 bases). Germline CDR1 MNHNS, CDR2 SASEGT. Trimming took 5 bases from V and 1 from J, leaving 17 bases between them. The CDR3 totals 16 residues.

This clonotype was seen at least ten times. This chain links TRBV28 with TRBJ2-2; D unclear. V lost 8 bases and J lost 6, with 16 bases in between. This CDR3 region has 14 residues. Germline CDR1 MDHEN, CDR2 SYDVKM. The CDR3 sequence: CASGRLSDSGELFF. CDR3 DNA: TGTGCCAGCGGCCGTCTTAGTGATTCCGGGGAGCTGTTTTTT.

In its sample, this clonotype was seen many times. CDR3: CAWSVLGRRSLNTEAFF. The CDR3 DNA sequence: TGTGCCTGGAGTGTACTGGGACGCCGATCCTTGAACACTGAAGCTTTCTTT. The chain uses TRBV30 and TRBJ1-1; tentatively, D is TRBD1 (5 bases). The V end was cut by 0 bases, the J end by 0 bases, with 17 bases between. This CDR3 contains 17 residues. CDR1 is GTSNPN and CDR2 is SVGIG in the germline V gene (reference sequence).

This clonotype was picked up many times. This chain joins TRBV6-2 or TRBV6-3 and TRBJ2-1, with D perhaps matching TRBD1 or TRBD2 (6 bases each). The length of the CDR3 is 15 residues. Trimming stripped 5 bases from V and 4 bases from J, with 15 bases between. CDR1 is MNHEY, CDR2 SVGEGT, per germline. CDR3 in amino acids: CASSTSEGGYNEQFF. CDR3 nucleotide sequence: TGTGCCAGCAGTACCTCTGAGGGGGGATACAATGAGCAGTTCTTC.

This clonotype showed up many times. V is TRBV5-1 and J is TRBJ2-7, with 9 bases identical to TRBD2. Per germline, CDR1 SGHRS and CDR2 YFSETQ. V lost 0 bases to trimming and J lost 6 bases; unmatched junction nucleotides: 13. This CDR3 is 17 amino acids long. The chain's CDR3 is CASSLARRLAARGEQYV. The CDR3 DNA is TGCGCCAGCAGCTTGGCGCGTCGACTAGCGGCCAGAGGCGAGCAGTACGTC.

Ten or more counts support this clonotype. The V call is TRBV24-1, the J call TRBJ2-3; maybe TRBD1 (6 bases). CDR3 length equals 13 residues. Germline lookup yields CDR1 KGHDR and CDR2 SFDVKD. V was trimmed by 12 bases and J by 1 base, leaving 13 bases between them. In DNA form, the CDR3 reads TGTGCCCCAACGTGGGGGCGCACAGATACGCAGTATTTT. Translating it yields CAPTWGRTDTQYF.

The chain carries TRBV28 and TRBJ2-1, with D maybe TRBD2 (6 bases). CDR3 length: 15 amino acids. The ends were cut back, 9 bases at V and 4 bases at J, with 19 bases in the middle. Looked up from germline, CDR1 is MDHEN and CDR2 is SYDVKM. The CDR3 bases are TGTGCCAGTACGGAGGGGACTCAACCTTACAATGAGCAGTTCTTC. Residues: CASTEGTQPYNEQFF.

This clonotype was observed a few times. The genes are TRBV5-5 and TRBJ2-2; 11 bases line up with TRBD1. The germline gives CDR1 SGHKS, CDR2 YYEKEE (reference sequence). V lost 7 bases to trimming and J lost 6 bases; unmatched junction nucleotides: 8. CDR3 length equals 15 residues. CDR3 loop: CASGEGQGGAGELFF. CDR3 DNA: TGTGCCAGCGGCGAGGGACAGGGGGGGGCCGGGGAGCTGTTTTTT.

In its sample, this clonotype was seen many times. V is TRBV12-3 or TRBV12-4 and J is TRBJ2-3, with D perhaps matching TRBD2 (8 bases). V shed 6 bases and J shed 7 bases, with 23 bases lying between them. This CDR3 comprises 16 residues. The CDR3, as DNA: TGTGCCAGCAGCCGACTAGCGAGGGGGAGGGGGCATACGCAGTATTTT. Its protein is CASSRLARGRGHTQYF.

This clonotype was detected ten times or more. The V gene is TRBV12-3 or TRBV12-4, the J gene TRBJ1-1; unclear D gene. This CDR3 is built from 14 residues. Trimming stripped 8 bases from V and 6 bases from J, with 19 bases between. The DNA of the CDR3 is TGTGCCAGCCTAAGGCAGGTGGCCCAATCTGAAGCTTTCTTT. Its protein product is CASLRQVAQSEAFF.

The chain carries TRBV9 and TRBJ2-3; 7 nucleotides match TRBD2. With V trimmed by 7 bases and J by 4 bases, 15 bases remained unmatched. The CDR3 is 16 amino acids. The V gene's germline CDR1 is SGDLS and CDR2 YYNGEE. DNA for the CDR3: TGTGCCAGCGCTGTTAGGGGCGGGAGTTCACCAGATACGCAGTATTTT. Protein sequence: CASAVRGGSSPDTQYF.

V gene TRBV27 combines with J gene TRBJ2-7; 7 positions match TRBD1. Germline CDR1 is MNHEY and CDR2 is SMNVEV (reference sequence). The ends lost 5 bases at V and 2 bases at J; junction bases unmatched: 3. The length of the CDR3 is 13 residues. CDR3 sequence: CASSTGQTYEQYV. CDR3 DNA sequence: TGTGCCAGCAGTACGGGACAGACCTACGAGCAGTACGTC.

In regard to this clonotype: A read error is possible here, since a much larger clone lies one base away. The rearrangement uses TRBV6-5 and TRBJ2-2; 12 bases agree with TRBD1. The germline CDR1 and CDR2 sequences are MNHEY and SVGAGI. V dropped 4 bases and J dropped 5; count of bases not matched to a gene: 8. This CDR3 region has 17 residues. CDR3 protein: CASSWGRDRGLTGELFF. DNA for the CDR3: TGTGCCAGCAGTTGGGGCCGGGACAGGGGGCTTACCGGGGAGCTGTTTTTT.

Ten or more counts support this clonotype. The CDR3 DNA follows: TGTGCCAGCAGCCTCCTAGCGGGAGTAATGAATGAGCAGTTCTTC. This translates into CASSLLAGVMNEQFF. The chain couples TRBV3-1 to TRBJ2-1; 10 bases match TRBD2. Germline CDR1 is LGHDT and CDR2 is YNNKEL (reference sequence). J lost 7 bases, V lost 4 bases, and 7 bases had no gene match. This CDR3 comprises 15 residues.